The 20 T cell receptor beta chains reported below all come from one sample, sequenced in a study of blood T cell repertoires in COVID-19 (dated by TCRdb to the early 2020s). Libraries were made using the immunoSEQ multiplex PCR assay. In TCRdb, the immuneACCESS table is reduced to in-frame sequences with V and J assigned. These tables do not hold every clone; where another copy was compared, an unresolved V gene accounts for under half, and the others remain unexplained. The table for this sample lists roughly 340,000 clones; 70% to 90% of them were counted only once. The ten largest make up 1.5% to 2.5% of the sample. The sample taken for sequencing was PBMCs or T cells enriched from blood (not recorded which). All receptors derive from a man aged 35 to 55 in a cohort exposed to, infected with or recovered from COVID-19 (not recorded which).

The rearrangement links TRBV7-8 to TRBJ1-5; D remains unclear. Germline CDR1 reads SGHVS; CDR2 reads FQNEAQ. The CDR3 sequence is 15 residues long. The germline V and J ends were trimmed by 1 base and 4 bases, with 11 bases remaining between them. CDR3 in amino acids: CASSLELVRNQPQHF. The DNA for the CDR3 is TGTGCCAGCAGCTTAGAATTAGTCCGAAATCAGCCCCAGCATTTT.

The rearrangement uses TRBV9 and TRBJ2-5; D is possibly TRBD2 (6 bases). There are 13 residues in the CDR3. Germline V gene sequence: CDR1 SGDLS, CDR2 YYNGEE. The V and J ends lost 5 bases and 1 base respectively, with 9 bases between them. CDR3 in amino acids: CASRSSGQETQYF. CDR3 DNA: TGTGCCAGCAGGAGTAGCGGCCAAGAGACCCAGTACTTC.

The chain joins TRBV18 to TRBJ2-7, with 10 bases matching TRBD2. Germline V gene lookup returns CDR1 KGHSH and CDR2 LQKENI. J lost 4 bases, V lost 2 bases, and 2 bases had no gene match. There are 14 residues in the CDR3. CDR3 sequence (DNA): TGTGCCAGCTCACCAGGACTAGCGGCGTACGAGCAGTACTTC. Its protein is CASSPGLAAYEQYF.

The chain recombines TRBV6-5 with TRBJ1-1; perhaps TRBD1 as D (5 bases). The V gene lost 0 bases and the J gene lost 1 base, with 12 bases spanning the gap. CDR3 length: 16 amino acids. Germline-derived CDR1 and CDR2 are MNHEY and SVGAGI. In nucleotides, the CDR3 is TGTGCCAGCAGTTACTCGATTCAGGGTGCGAACACTGAAGCTTTCTTT. This codes for CASSYSIQGANTEAFF.

V and J are TRBV5-7 and TRBJ1-6; weak D call: TRBD1 (5 bases). TRBV5-7 is flagged as an ORF with uncertain function. The CDR3 has 15 residues. Trimming removed 5 bases at V and 6 bases at J, with 15 bases between. The CDR3 is CASRQWEGSNSPLHF. The CDR3 DNA reads as TGTGCCAGCAGGCAATGGGAGGGGAGTAATTCACCCCTCCACTTT.

The chain combines TRBV28 with TRBJ1-3; D is uncertain. Trimming stripped 7 bases from V and 0 bases from J, with 4 bases between. The CDR3 loop spans 12 amino acids. From germline, CDR1 is MDHEN and CDR2 SYDVKM. Written as DNA, the CDR3 is TGTGCCAGCACAGACTCTGGAAACACCATATATTTT. Its protein product is CASTDSGNTIYF.

The chain couples TRBV6-2 or TRBV6-3 to TRBJ2-7; 7 bases match TRBD1. CDR3 size: 16 residues. V lost 0 bases and J lost 7; bases outside the gene matches: 12. CDR1 MNHEY and CDR2 SVGEGT come from the germline V gene. The chain's CDR3 is CASSYSVGQRFREQYF. The CDR3 DNA is TGTGCCAGCAGTTACTCCGTGGGACAGCGCTTTCGGGAGCAGTACTTC.

The chain employs TRBV14 and TRBJ1-4; tentative D call: TRBD1 (5 bases). The length of the CDR3 is 14 residues. The germline CDR1 and CDR2 sequences are SGHDN and FVKESK. V was shortened by 5 bases and J by 7 bases, with 14 bases between the two germline ends. CDR3 DNA: TGTGCCAGCAGCTTGAGTGGGGCTAGTGAAAAACTGTTTTTT. This encodes CASSLSGASEKLFF.

The V and J genes are TRBV27 and TRBJ2-3, with a weak D call TRBD2 (6 bases). The V gene lost 5 bases and the J gene lost 6 bases, with 15 bases spanning the gap. The germline V gene encodes CDR1 MNHEY and CDR2 SMNVEV (reference sequence). CDR3 length equals 14 residues. The CDR3 region has the DNA TGTGCCAGCAGTAGGTTCGGGGGAGTGGATACGCAGTATTTT. Translation: CASSRFGGVDTQYF.

This clone was detected only once. The chain uses TRBV4-2 and TRBJ2-3, with D maybe TRBD2 (5 bases). The ends were cut back, 3 bases at V and 6 bases at J, with 16 bases in the middle. This CDR3 has 15 amino acids. Germline CDR1 is LGHNA and CDR2 is YNFKEQ. CDR3 DNA: TGTGCCAGCAGCCACGGACTGGAACGGGCCGATACGCAGTATTTT. The encoded protein is CASSHGLERADTQYF.

This clone was observed once. This chain links TRBV9 with TRBJ1-2, with 11 bases fitting TRBD1. Per germline, CDR1 SGDLS and CDR2 YYNGEE. This CDR3 contains 14 residues. The trim removed 0 bases at V and 6 bases at J, leaving 1 base unmatched. The CDR3 sequence: CASSVGTGGNGYTF. The CDR3, as DNA: TGTGCCAGCAGCGTAGGGACAGGGGGCAATGGCTACACCTTC.

This clone was seen only a few times. This sequence joins TRBV5-1 and TRBJ2-6; 11 nucleotides agree with TRBD1. CDR1 is SGHRS, CDR2 YFSETQ, per germline. The CDR3 spans 18 residues. Losses at the gene ends were 1 base for V and 2 bases for J; bases not matched to a gene: 5. CDR3 in DNA: TGCGCCAGCAGCTTGAGGGGACAGGGGGAAGCTGGGGCCAACGTCCTGACTTTC. Protein product: CASSLRGQGEAGANVLTF. The full variable domain, its missing parts supplied by reference TRBV5-1 and TRBJ2-6, is KAGVTQTPRYLIKTRGQQVTLSCSPISGHRSVSWYQQTPGQGLQFLFEYFSETQRNKGNFPGRFSGRQFSNSRSEMNVSTLELGDSALYLCASSLRGQGEAGANVLTFGAGSRLTVL.

J is TRBJ2-7 and V is TRBV5-1; no definite D call. The V and J ends lost 4 bases and 1 base respectively, with 12 bases between them. Germline V lookup: CDR1 SGHRS, CDR2 YFSETQ. This CDR3 comprises 14 residues. The CDR3 region is CASSESGLSYEQYF. Here the CDR3 DNA reads TGCGCCAGCAGCGAGTCAGGCTTGTCCTACGAGCAGTACTTC.

This sequence joins TRBV30 and TRBJ1-1; TRBD1 might be the D (6 bases). Trimming cost V 7 bases and J 1 base, with 13 bases left between them. The V gene's germline CDR1 is GTSNPN and CDR2 SVGIG (reference sequence). The CDR3 has 13 residues. The CDR3 region has the DNA TGTGCCTACACCGGGACATCGAACACTGAAGCTTTCTTT. Translated: CAYTGTSNTEAFF.

Concerning this clone itself: This CDR3 is also generated by other DNA sequences in the sample. The V and J genes are TRBV18 and TRBJ1-3; 8 positions match TRBD1. V dropped 3 bases and J dropped 3; count of bases not matched to a gene: 4. The germline gives CDR1 KGHSH, CDR2 LQKENI. The CDR3 consists of 15 residues. CDR3 residues: CASSPGQGGGNTIYF. As DNA, the CDR3 is TGTGCCAGCTCACCCGGACAGGGAGGTGGAAACACCATATATTTT. Full variable domain (rest looked up from reference TRBV18 and TRBJ1-3): NAGVMQNPRHLVRRRGQEARLRCSPMKGHSHVYWYRQLPEEGLKFMVYLQKENIIDESGMPKERFSAEFPKEGPSILRIQQVVRGDSAAYFCASSPGQGGGNTIYFGEGSWLTVV.

This clone was detected once. This chain connects TRBV28 to TRBJ2-7, with a weak D call TRBD2 (5 bases). Germline V gene sequence: CDR1 MDHEN, CDR2 SYDVKM. The CDR3 extends over 15 amino acids. Trimming stripped 5 bases from V and 3 bases from J, with 17 bases between. The chain's CDR3 is CASSASGGRIYEQYF. The DNA for the CDR3 is TGTGCCAGCAGTGCCAGCGGCGGGCGGATCTACGAGCAGTACTTC.

This chain joins TRBV9 and TRBJ2-6; the D gene is possibly TRBD2 (6 bases). V shed 4 bases and J shed 2 bases, with 16 bases lying between them. The length of the CDR3 is 17 residues. Germline V gene data show CDR1 as SGDLS and CDR2 as YYNGEE. The CDR3, as DNA: TGTGCCAGCAGCCTCCTCGGGGACTGGGCTGGGGCCAACGTCCTGACTTTC. Protein: CASSLLGDWAGANVLTF.

The chain recombines TRBV4-1 with TRBJ1-1, with a tentative D call TRBD1 (6 bases). V was trimmed by 0 bases and J by 4 bases, leaving 15 bases between them. The CDR3 length is 16 residues. Per the germline V gene, CDR1 is MGHRA and CDR2 is YSYEKL. In DNA form, the CDR3 reads TGCGCCAGCAGCCAAGATAGGGGGGGGCCTGGCACTGAAGCTTTCTTT. Translating gives CASSQDRGGPGTEAFF.

This clone has just one count. The chain couples TRBV27 to TRBJ2-7, with 7 bases aligning to TRBD2. With 3 bases clipped from V and 6 bases from J, the junction kept 5 bases outside the gene matches. Germline V gives CDR1 MNHEY, CDR2 SMNVEV (reference sequence). The length of the CDR3 is 13 residues. The CDR3 reads CASSFAGAPEQYF. In DNA, the CDR3 is TGTGCCAGCAGTTTTGCGGGAGCCCCCGAGCAGTACTTC.

This chain joins TRBV28 and TRBJ1-1, with 7 bases that match TRBD1. There are 13 residues in the CDR3. Germline V gene sequence: CDR1 MDHEN, CDR2 SYDVKM. The V segment lost 3 bases and the J segment 10 bases; nucleotides outside the gene matches: 8. The CDR3 protein is CASSFRQGFTAFF. CDR3 coding DNA: TGTGCCAGCAGTTTCAGACAGGGATTTACAGCTTTCTTT.